A single sample is the source of the 31 T cell receptor beta chains below, sequenced in a study of shared clonotypes between healthy human individuals. Generated by immunoSEQ multiplex PCR, the TCRdb table keeps only in-frame clones and is missing some. The sample lists about half a million clones, about 78% occurring once. The source material was PBMCs. The receptor source for this set is a woman between 40 and 50 years old in good health. Some clones in this sample may be carry-over from other donors' samples.

The CDR3 here is CSVVLSYGYTF. CDR3 DNA sequence: TGCAGCGTTGTTCTAAGCTATGGCTACACCTTC. The chain is built from TRBV29-1 and TRBJ1-2; D ambiguous. Per the germline V gene, CDR1 is SQVTM and CDR2 is ANQGSEA. The ends were cut back, 4 bases at V and 4 bases at J, with 7 bases in the middle. The CDR3 is 11 amino acids.

Comment on this clone: With a far larger clone one base away, a read error is the likely cause. The V and J genes are TRBV7-7 and TRBJ2-5, with D possibly matching TRBD1 (6 bases). Trimming left V 5 bases short and J 3 bases short, with 19 bases between. The CDR3 runs to 16 residues. Germline V gene data show CDR1 as SSHAT and CDR2 as FNYEAQ (reference sequence). The CDR3 DNA sequence: TGTGCCAGCAGCCATAGTTTAGGGGGACAAGAAGAGACCCAGTACTTC. Protein product: CASSHSLGGQEETQYF.

The chain uses TRBV7-2 and TRBJ2-2; D remains ambiguous. V was cut by 2 bases and J by 6 bases, with 4 bases left in between. CDR1 and CDR2 (germline): SGHTA, FQGNSA. This CDR3 has 12 amino acids. The CDR3 DNA reads as TGTGCCAGCAGCTTATTGGCCGGGGAGCTGTTTTTT. Translating gives CASSLLAGELFF.

The rearrangement uses TRBV19 and TRBJ2-1; weak D call: TRBD2 (5 bases). The length of the CDR3 is 14 residues. Germline CDR1 reads LNHDA; CDR2 reads SQIVND (reference sequence). V was pared by 10 bases and J by 6 bases, with 19 bases between. The CDR3 DNA follows: TGTGCCACCTCAACCCATAGCGCCGTCAATGAGCAGTTCTTC. Encoded protein: CATSTHSAVNEQFF.

The chain combines TRBV11-2 with TRBJ2-4; TRBD1 is a possible D gene (6 bases). Germline V gene sequence: CDR1 SGHAT, CDR2 FQNNGV. V gave up 1 base and J gave up 1 base, with 20 bases separating them. This CDR3 has 19 amino acids. CDR3 loop: CASSLGTGQPSAAKNIQYF. In nucleotides, the CDR3 is TGTGCCAGCAGCTTAGGCACCGGACAGCCCTCCGCGGCCAAAAACATTCAGTACTTC. Complete variable domain (other parts from reference TRBV11-2 and TRBJ2-4): EAGVAQSPRYKIIEKRQSVAFWCNPISGHATLYWYQQILGQGPKLLIQFQNNGVVDDSQLPKDRFSAERLKGVDSTLKIQPAKLEDSAVYLCASSLGTGQPSAAKNIQYFGAGTRLSVL.

V is TRBV27 and J is TRBJ2-7, with 9 nucleotides matching TRBD1. The CDR3 is 18 residues long. J lost 1 base, V lost 0 bases, and 10 bases had no gene match. CDR1 MNHEY and CDR2 SMNVEV come from the germline V gene (reference sequence). Here the CDR3 reads CASSLSRDRAPSSYEQYF. The CDR3, as DNA: TGTGCCAGCAGTTTATCGAGGGACAGGGCGCCGTCATCCTACGAGCAGTACTTC.

CDR3 sequence (DNA): TGTGCCAGCAGTTACCGGCAGGGCCTATCCTACGAGCAGTACTTC. Translating it yields CASSYRQGLSYEQYF. The rearrangement links TRBV6-5 to TRBJ2-7; D might be TRBD1 (5 bases). This CDR3 has 15 amino acids. Deletions cut 2 bases from V and 1 base from J, with 12 bases between. Looked up from germline, CDR1 is MNHEY and CDR2 is SVGAGI.

The chain has TRBV25-1 and TRBJ2-5, with D tentatively TRBD2 (6 bases). CDR3 length: 14 amino acids. The V end was cut by 4 bases, the J end by 5 bases, with 14 bases between. Germline assignment: CDR1 MGHDK and CDR2 SYGVNS. The CDR3 sequence: CASSGLGGRETQYF. The CDR3 bases are TGTGCCAGCAGTGGCCTGGGGGGTAGGGAGACCCAGTACTTC.

The CDR3 DNA follows: TGTGCCAGCAGTTTATTCCGGCAGCCCTACAATGAGCAGTTCTTC. Translation gives CASSLFRQPYNEQFF. The chain employs TRBV28 and TRBJ2-1; D remains unclear. Germline V gene data show CDR1 as MDHEN and CDR2 as SYDVKM. Trimming left V 1 base short and J 2 bases short, with 9 bases between. The CDR3 sequence is 15 residues long.

The chain carries TRBV19 and TRBJ2-7; 11 bases are a match to TRBD2. The CDR3 is 14 residues long. From germline, CDR1 is LNHDA and CDR2 SQIVND (reference sequence). Trimming at V came to 2 bases and at J to 7 bases, leaving 4 bases not matched to a gene. The CDR3 region is CASSIPGLAEEQYF. The CDR3 DNA follows: TGTGCCAGTAGTATACCGGGACTAGCGGAGGAGCAGTACTTC.

The chain recombines TRBV11-3 with TRBJ2-1; tentative D call: TRBD1 (5 bases). The length of the CDR3 is 18 residues. Germline V gene sequence: CDR1 SGHNT, CDR2 YENEEA. The V gene lost 5 bases and the J gene lost 2 bases, with 22 bases spanning the gap. The CDR3 reads CASSGTGLRKDTYNEQFF. DNA for the CDR3: TGTGCCAGCAGCGGAACAGGCTTGAGGAAGGATACCTACAATGAGCAGTTCTTC.

The rearrangement uses TRBV9 and TRBJ2-2, with a possible D match to TRBD1 (6 bases). Germline loops: CDR1 SGDLS, CDR2 YYNGEE. V was shortened by 0 bases and J by 5 bases, with 14 bases between the two germline ends. The CDR3 runs 16 residues. CDR3 residues: CASSVEAQGRTGELFF. The CDR3 region has the DNA TGTGCCAGCAGCGTAGAGGCCCAGGGGCGGACCGGGGAGCTGTTTTTT.

This chain connects TRBV5-1 to TRBJ1-2; the D is unclear. CDR3 length: 15 amino acids. Germline assignment: CDR1 SGHRS and CDR2 YFSETQ. Trimming removed 0 bases from V and 8 bases from J, with 17 bases in between. CDR3 sequence: CASSLAETGLKGYTF. For the CDR3, the DNA is TGCGCCAGCAGCTTGGCCGAGACGGGATTGAAGGGCTACACCTTC.

The chain uses TRBV2 and TRBJ2-1; TRBD1 matches at 8 bases. Trimming cost V 8 bases and J 3 bases; bases outside gene matches: 9. The CDR3 length is 15 residues. Germline CDR1 is SNHLY and CDR2 is FYNNEI. CDR3 in DNA: TGTGCCAGCCAGACAGGGGCTGGAAACTACAATGAGCAGTTCTTC. Residues: CASQTGAGNYNEQFF.

There are many counts of this clone. The chain links TRBV7-9 to TRBJ2-5; 12 bases match TRBD2. J was trimmed by 2 bases and V by 5 bases; bases with no gene match: 3. Per germline, CDR1 SEHNR and CDR2 FQNEAQ (reference sequence). This CDR3 is 15 amino acids long. The CDR3 loop is CASSDGTSGQETQYF. The CDR3 DNA is TGTGCCAGCAGCGACGGGACTAGCGGGCAAGAGACCCAGTACTTC. Together with reference TRBV7-9 and TRBJ2-5, the CDR3 gives the full variable domain: DTGVSQNPRHKITKRGQNVTFRCDPISEHNRLYWYRQTLGQGPEFLTYFQNEAQLEKSRLLSDRFSAERPKGSFSTLEIQRTEQGDSAMYLCASSDGTSGQETQYFGPGTRLLVL.

The chain combines TRBV9 with TRBJ2-7, with TRBD1 as a possible D gene (6 bases). Germline assignment: CDR1 SGDLS and CDR2 YYNGEE. The V gene lost 0 bases and the J gene lost 8 bases, with 12 bases spanning the gap. The CDR3 length is 13 residues. For the CDR3, the DNA is TGTGCCAGCAGCGTAGTACAGGGCGGGCAGCAGTACTTC. This encodes CASSVVQGGQQYF.

The chain links TRBV6-5 to TRBJ2-1; 10 bases map to TRBD1. This CDR3 spans 15 amino acids. Germline lookup yields CDR1 MNHEY and CDR2 SVGAGI. V gave up 5 bases and J gave up 8 bases; unmatched junction bases: 9. Here the CDR3 reads CASSPPGTGVHEQFF. CDR3 in DNA: TGTGCCAGCAGTCCCCCCGGGACAGGGGTCCATGAGCAGTTCTTC.

This clone was seen many times. Other DNA variants within this sample encode the same CDR3. This chain connects TRBV6-1 to TRBJ1-2; D gene unclear. The CDR3 runs 15 residues. Germline CDR1 is MNHNS and CDR2 is SASEGT. Trimming took 1 base from V and 4 from J, leaving 13 bases between them. CDR3 bases: TGTGCCAGCAGTGAAGAAGGATGGGGTCGCTATGGCTACACCTTC. This sequence encodes CASSEEGWGRYGYTF.

This clone was recorded only once. The chain joins TRBV25-1 to TRBJ2-2; perhaps TRBD2 as D (6 bases). Germline V lookup: CDR1 MGHDK, CDR2 SYGVNS. This CDR3 is 16 amino acids long. Trimming removed 2 bases at V and 1 base at J, with 11 bases between. The CDR3 DNA reads as TGTGCCAGCAGTGAAAATAGCGGAGAGAACACCGGGGAGCTGTTTTTT. Amino acid sequence: CASSENSGENTGELFF.

Worth noting for this clone: At one of its ends the junction is not consistent with the germline gene, which may arise from a read error. The genes are TRBV29-1 and TRBJ2-1; TRBD1 aligns across 7 bases. The germline gives CDR1 SQVTM, CDR2 ANQGSEA. The CDR3 length is 13 residues. CDR3 in DNA: TGCAGCGTTGAATATCCCGGACAGGCCTCGATTCTCTTC. Encoded protein: CSVEYPGQASILF.

V is TRBV5-5 and J is TRBJ2-1; D is ambiguous. Trimming pared 0 bases from V and 0 bases from J, leaving 10 bases between. Germline V gene sequence: CDR1 SGHKS, CDR2 YYEKEE (reference sequence). This CDR3 has 16 residues. CDR3 sequence reads: CASSLEQRFSYNEQFF. DNA for the CDR3: TGTGCCAGCAGCTTGGAACAGAGATTCTCCTACAATGAGCAGTTCTTC.

The V and J genes are TRBV27 and TRBJ2-2; TRBD2 is a possible D gene (5 bases). CDR3 size: 13 residues. V gave up 5 bases and J gave up 6 bases, with 10 bases separating them. Germline loops: CDR1 MNHEY, CDR2 SMNVEV (reference sequence). The chain's CDR3 is CASSGLRAGELFF. DNA of the CDR3: TGTGCCAGCAGTGGACTCCGGGCCGGGGAGCTGTTTTTT.

The chain couples TRBV27 to TRBJ1-5; 7 positions agree with TRBD1. Looked up from germline, CDR1 is MNHEY and CDR2 is SMNVEV (reference sequence). Trimming took 6 bases from V and 4 from J; bases not matched to a gene: 3. The CDR3 spans 13 residues. The CDR3 nucleotides are TGTGCCAGCAGACCAGGGGGAAATCAGCCCCAGCATTTT. This gives the protein CASRPGGNQPQHF.

The chain has TRBV6-5 and TRBJ2-5, with TRBD2 matching over 9 bases. Germline CDR1 and CDR2: MNHEY and SVGAGI. Losses at the gene ends were 8 bases for V and 2 bases for J; bases not matched to a gene: 0. The length of the CDR3 is 12 residues. The CDR3 bases are TGTGCCAGCGGACTAGCGCAAGAGACCCAGTACTTC. Protein product: CASGLAQETQYF.

V gene TRBV6-1 combines with J gene TRBJ2-7; 11 bases match TRBD2. CDR1 is MNHNS, CDR2 SASEGT, per germline. V was pared by 6 bases and J by 2 bases, with 3 bases of the junction left unmatched. The CDR3 sequence is 14 residues long. CDR3 in amino acids: CASRTSGNAYEQYF. The CDR3, as DNA: TGTGCCAGCAGGACTAGCGGGAACGCCTACGAGCAGTACTTC.

This clone has just one count. The gene calls are TRBV7-9 and TRBJ2-7; D gene unclear. The CDR3 is 15 residues long. Germline CDR1 and CDR2: SEHNR and FQNEAQ (reference sequence). V lost 4 bases, J lost 5 bases, and 18 bases lay in between. The chain's CDR3 is CASSSGLISGNEQYF. The CDR3 DNA reads TGTGCCAGCAGCTCGGGCCTGATCTCGGGTAACGAGCAGTACTTC.

The J gene is TRBJ2-5, the V gene TRBV10-3; 12 nucleotides match TRBD2. CDR3 length: 19 residues. The germline V gene has CDR1 ENHRY and CDR2 SYGVKD. Germline trimming cut 3 bases from V and 5 bases from J; bases unmatched to any gene: 16. The CDR3 loop is CAISDAARQRLAGVETQYF. CDR3 in DNA: TGTGCCATCAGTGACGCCGCCCGACAGCGACTAGCGGGAGTCGAGACCCAGTACTTC.

The V gene is TRBV6-5, the J gene TRBJ1-1, with a weak D call TRBD1 (6 bases). V was pared by 11 bases and J by 9 bases, with 19 bases between. The germline gives CDR1 MNHEY, CDR2 SVGAGI. This CDR3 is built from 12 residues. The CDR3 DNA follows: TGTGCCGCAGACGGACAGCCAGGTAAAGCTTTCTTT. Its translation: CAADGQPGKAFF.

This sequence joins TRBV6-6 and TRBJ1-2, with D perhaps TRBD1 (6 bases). The germline V gene has CDR1 MNHNY and CDR2 SVGAGI (reference sequence). The CDR3 is made up of 13 amino acids. V gave up 6 bases and J gave up 3 bases, with 11 bases separating them. CDR3 in amino acids: CASSDRSYYGYTF. For the CDR3, the DNA is TGTGCCAGCAGCGACAGGTCTTACTATGGCTACACCTTC.

This clone has a handful of counts. The chain has TRBV6-5 and TRBJ2-3; 13 bases line up with TRBD2. This CDR3 region has 16 residues. The trim removed 4 bases at V and 4 bases at J, leaving 5 bases unmatched. The V gene's germline CDR1 is MNHEY and CDR2 SVGAGI. The CDR3 DNA sequence: TGTGCCAGCAGTTCTTCCGGGACTAGCGGGGCAGATACGCAGTATTTT. This translates into CASSSSGTSGADTQYF.

This clone was counted ten times or more. The chain carries TRBV11-1 and TRBJ1-2; D ambiguous. V gave up 1 base and J gave up 2 bases, with 5 bases separating them. CDR3 length: 13 amino acids. The germline gives CDR1 SGHAT, CDR2 FQDESV (reference sequence). The CDR3 loop is CASSLDGNYGYTF. Written as DNA, the CDR3 is TGTGCCAGCAGCTTAGACGGAAACTATGGCTACACCTTC.